The entry below gives a single TCR beta chain sequence along with its context. Authors' processing steps: Counts of nucleated cells, estimated from reference gene primer amplification, were obtained. Here immunoSEQ multiplex PCR was the method, and the copy in TCRdb shows in-frame clones only, minus some. For V, J and clone size, that table is used; D and trimming come from the DNA. The sample holds about 41,000 clones, 88% seen once. Trimming removed 5 bases from V and 15 bases from J, with 11 bases in between. The V gene's germline CDR1 is DFQATT and CDR2 SNEGSKA (reference sequence). CDR3 length equals 10 residues. This entry belongs to a study of blood T cell repertoires in COVID-19. Across the study: Acute and convalescent COVID-19 specimens originated in the United States, Italy and Spain. PBMCs, B-cell-depleted T cells, or T cells were the source of the cDNA or gDNA that made up the material.

The rearrangement links TRBV20-1 to TRBJ1-6; maybe TRBD1 (5 bases). The clonotype was recovered from a human donor in a cohort sampled during active COVID-19. Sequencing input: peripheral blood. CDR3 residues: CSAGRGNLHF. DNA of the CDR3: TGCAGTGCTGGCCGGGGGAACCTCCACTTT.